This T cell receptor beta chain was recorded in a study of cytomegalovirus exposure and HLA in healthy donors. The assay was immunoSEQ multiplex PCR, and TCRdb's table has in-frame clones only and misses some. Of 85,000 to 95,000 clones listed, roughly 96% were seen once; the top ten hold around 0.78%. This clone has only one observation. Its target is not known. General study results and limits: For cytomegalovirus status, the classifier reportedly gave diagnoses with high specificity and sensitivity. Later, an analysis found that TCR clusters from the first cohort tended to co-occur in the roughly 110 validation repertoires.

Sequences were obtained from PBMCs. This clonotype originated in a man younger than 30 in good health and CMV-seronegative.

CDR3: CAWSGGLNEKLFF. As DNA, the CDR3 is TGTGCCTGGAGTGGGGGGCTCAATGAAAAACTGTTTTTT. The chain has TRBV30 and TRBJ1-4, with D possibly TRBD1 on 6 matching bases. CDR1 is GTSNPN and CDR2 is SVGIG in the germline V gene (reference sequence). The germline V and J ends were trimmed by 1 base and 5 bases, with 8 bases remaining between them. The CDR3 has 13 amino acids.